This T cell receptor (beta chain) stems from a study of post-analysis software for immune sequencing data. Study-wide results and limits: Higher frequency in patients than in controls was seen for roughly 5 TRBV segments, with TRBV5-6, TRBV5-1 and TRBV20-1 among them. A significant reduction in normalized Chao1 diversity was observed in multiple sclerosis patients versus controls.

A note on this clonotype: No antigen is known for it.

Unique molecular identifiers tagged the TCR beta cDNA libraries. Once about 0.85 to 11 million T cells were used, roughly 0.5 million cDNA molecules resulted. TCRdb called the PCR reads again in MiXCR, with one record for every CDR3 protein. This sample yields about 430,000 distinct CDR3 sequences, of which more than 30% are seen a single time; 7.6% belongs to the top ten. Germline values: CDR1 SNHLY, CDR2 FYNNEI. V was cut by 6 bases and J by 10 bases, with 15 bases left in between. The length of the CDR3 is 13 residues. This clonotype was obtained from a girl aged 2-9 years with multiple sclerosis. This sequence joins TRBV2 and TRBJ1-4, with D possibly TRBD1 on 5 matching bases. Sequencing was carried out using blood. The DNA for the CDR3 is TGTGCCAGCAGGGGGACGGCTCAGGGAAAACTGTTTTTT. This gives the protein CASRGTAQGKLFF.